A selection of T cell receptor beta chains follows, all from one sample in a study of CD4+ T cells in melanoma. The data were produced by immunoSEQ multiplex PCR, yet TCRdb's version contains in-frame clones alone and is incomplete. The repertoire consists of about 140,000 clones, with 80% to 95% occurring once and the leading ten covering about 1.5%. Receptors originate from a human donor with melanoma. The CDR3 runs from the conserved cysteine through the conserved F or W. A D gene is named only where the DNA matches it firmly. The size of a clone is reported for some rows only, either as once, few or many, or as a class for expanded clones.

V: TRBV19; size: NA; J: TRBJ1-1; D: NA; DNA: TGTGCCTCAAAACCCTCCGTCATGAACACTGAAGCTTTCTTT; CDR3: CASKPSVMNTEAFF
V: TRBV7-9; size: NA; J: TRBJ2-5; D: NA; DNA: TGTGCCAGCAGCTACGCAGGGGGGGAGACCCAGTACTTC; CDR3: CASSYAGGETQYF
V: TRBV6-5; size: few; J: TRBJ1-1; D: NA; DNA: TGTGCCAGCAGGGGGGGACGCCGGGGCACTGAAGCTTTCTTT; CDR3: CASRGGRRGTEAFF
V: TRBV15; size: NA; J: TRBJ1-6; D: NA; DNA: TGTGCCACCTCCGGGACAACCGTTTCACCCCTCCACTTT; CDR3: CATSGTTVSPLHF
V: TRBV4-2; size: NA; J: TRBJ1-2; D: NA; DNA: TGTGCCAGCAGCAGGGACGTGAGGGGCTACACCTTC; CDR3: CASSRDVRGYTF
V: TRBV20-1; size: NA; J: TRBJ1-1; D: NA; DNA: TGCAGTGCTAGCAGGGGCCGTGAAGCTTTCTTT; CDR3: CSASRGREAFF
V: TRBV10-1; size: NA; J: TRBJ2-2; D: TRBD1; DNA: TGCGCCAGCAGTGAGTCCTTACGGGACAGGCGGAACACCGGGGAGCTGTTTTTT; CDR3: CASSESLRDRRNTGELFF
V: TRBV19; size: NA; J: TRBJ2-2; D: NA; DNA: TGTGCCAGTAGTATCGGACCGACCCCCGGGGAGCTGTTTTTT; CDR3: CASSIGPTPGELFF
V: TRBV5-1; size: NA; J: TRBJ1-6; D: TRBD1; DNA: TGCGCCAGCAGCTTGGGGACCGGGACAGGGAATTCACCCCTCCACTTT; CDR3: CASSLGTGTGNSPLHF
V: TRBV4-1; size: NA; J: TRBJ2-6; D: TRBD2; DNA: TGCGCCAGCAGCCGTAGAGCGGGGGATGATTCTGGGGCCAACGTCCTGACTTTC; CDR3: CASSRRAGDDSGANVLTF